These T cell receptor beta chains were read from a single sample in a study of vaccination and CD4 T cells after COVID-19. For these TCRs, the target antigens are not known. TCRdb reanalysed the PCR reads using MiXCR and keeps one entry per CDR3 protein. Of roughly 13,000 distinct CDR3 sequences in the sample, 20% to 30% were seen once. The sample consisted of CD4+ T cells from blood, cultured in vitro, taken after SARS-CoV-2 vaccination. Receptors originate from a human donor who had recovered from COVID-19. The CDR3 runs from the conserved cysteine through the conserved F or W. D genes are given only for firm matches. Only some rows state a clone size, as once, few, many or a class for expanded clones.

clone size: few
J gene: TRBJ1-2
V gene: TRBV4-3
D gene: NA
CDR3 DNA: TGCGCCAGCAGCCAACAGTATAACTATGGCTACACCTTC
CDR3 protein: CASSQQYNYGYTF

clone size: NA
J gene: TRBJ2-7
V gene: TRBV28
D gene: NA
CDR3 DNA: TGTGCCAGCACCCCCGGGAGCGGTGTCGTCTACGAGCAGTACTTC
CDR3 protein: CASTPGSGVVYEQYF

clone size: NA
J gene: TRBJ2-1
V gene: TRBV12-3/TRBV12-4
D gene: TRBD1
CDR3 DNA: TGTGCCAGCACCAGGGGGTCGAATGAGCAGTTCTTC
CDR3 protein: CASTRGSNEQFF

clone size: few
J gene: TRBJ1-1
V gene: TRBV6-5
D gene: NA
CDR3 DNA: TGTGCCAGCAGTTACTCTAAGGAGAACACTGAAGCTTTCTTT
CDR3 protein: CASSYSKENTEAFF

clone size: NA
J gene: TRBJ2-6
V gene: TRBV28
D gene: NA
CDR3 DNA: TGTGCCAGCAGTTTCCTGGGTGGGGGACCCCATGGCTCTGGGGCCAACGTCCTGACTTTC
CDR3 protein: CASSFLGGGPHGSGANVLTF

clone size: NA
J gene: TRBJ1-1
V gene: TRBV28
D gene: NA
CDR3 DNA: TGTGCCAGCAGTCCCCCCGGGGGGCGAGTAACTGAAGCTTTCTTT
CDR3 protein: CASSPPGGRVTEAFF

clone size: few
J gene: TRBJ2-1
V gene: TRBV19
D gene: TRBD2
CDR3 DNA: TGTGCCAGTAGTATAGGCGGAGCGGGAGGCGATGAGCAGTTCTTC
CDR3 protein: CASSIGGAGGDEQFF

clone size: NA
J gene: TRBJ1-1
V gene: TRBV28
D gene: TRBD1
CDR3 DNA: TGTGCCAGCAGTTTACCCGCGGGACAGGGTAATCTCGCTTTCTTT
CDR3 protein: CASSLPAGQGNLAFF

clone size: NA
J gene: TRBJ2-3
V gene: TRBV19
D gene: NA
CDR3 DNA: TGTGCCAGTAGTATCGACCGGAGGGATACGCAGTATTTT
CDR3 protein: CASSIDRRDTQYF

clone size: NA
J gene: TRBJ2-4
V gene: TRBV6-1
D gene: TRBD2
CDR3 DNA: TGTGCCAGCAGACCGAGGGTGGGGACTAGCGGGACTTGGACTGAAAACATTCAGTACTTC
CDR3 protein: CASRPRVGTSGTWTENIQYF

clone size: NA
J gene: TRBJ2-5
V gene: TRBV20-1
D gene: NA
CDR3 DNA: TGCAGTGCCCCGGACATCCTGAAAAAAGAGACCCAGTACTTC
CDR3 protein: CSAPDILKKETQYF

clone size: NA
J gene: TRBJ2-6
V gene: TRBV5-6
D gene: NA
CDR3 DNA: TGTGCCAGCAGCATCGGGATTCACTCTGGGGCCAACGTCCTGACTTTC
CDR3 protein: CASSIGIHSGANVLTF

clone size: NA
J gene: TRBJ2-1
V gene: TRBV25-1
D gene: NA
CDR3 DNA: TGTGCCAGCAGGCACCAGGGGGGGTCCTACAATGAGCAGTTCTTC
CDR3 protein: CASRHQGGSYNEQFF

clone size: few
J gene: TRBJ2-7
V gene: TRBV6-1
D gene: NA
CDR3 DNA: TGTGCCAGCCAAATTTTGGGGCTCTTCTACGAGCAGTACTTC
CDR3 protein: CASQILGLFYEQYF

clone size: medium-sized
J gene: TRBJ2-3
V gene: TRBV2
D gene: NA
CDR3 DNA: TGTGCCAGCCAGAGGACGCCCAGCCCAGATACGCAGTATTTT
CDR3 protein: CASQRTPSPDTQYF

clone size: NA
J gene: TRBJ2-1
V gene: TRBV7-3
D gene: TRBD2
CDR3 DNA: TGTGCCAGCAGCTTAAGCCCTAGCGGGAGTGGTGAGCAGTTCTTC
CDR3 protein: CASSLSPSGSGEQFF

clone size: NA
J gene: TRBJ2-5
V gene: TRBV23-1
D gene: NA
CDR3 DNA: TGCGCCAGCAGTCAATTTCAAGGTCCACCCCAAGAGACCCAGTACTTC
CDR3 protein: CASSQFQGPPQETQYF

clone size: once
J gene: TRBJ2-5
V gene: TRBV11-3
D gene: NA
CDR3 DNA: TGTGCCAGCAACCAAGGGCATCTGGATGAAGAGACCCAGTACTTC
CDR3 protein: CASNQGHLDEETQYF

clone size: NA
J gene: TRBJ2-1
V gene: TRBV19
D gene: TRBD2
CDR3 DNA: TGTGCCAGTAGTCGGAGGGCAGCAGCGGGGGCCTACAATGAGCAGTTCTTC
CDR3 protein: CASSRRAAAGAYNEQFF

clone size: few
J gene: TRBJ2-3
V gene: TRBV20-1
D gene: TRBD2
CDR3 DNA: TGCAGTGCTAGTTGGGCTAGCGGGAGGGCAGATACGCAGTATTTT
CDR3 protein: CSASWASGRADTQYF

clone size: NA
J gene: TRBJ2-1
V gene: TRBV24-1
D gene: NA
CDR3 DNA: TGTGCCACCAGTGATGGAAGGGAGCAGTTCTTC
CDR3 protein: CATSDGREQFF

clone size: few
J gene: TRBJ2-3
V gene: TRBV20-1
D gene: NA
CDR3 DNA: TGCAGTGCTAGAGAAAGGCAGGGGAGAGATACGCAGTATTTT
CDR3 protein: CSARERQGRDTQYF

clone size: NA
J gene: TRBJ1-2
V gene: TRBV9
D gene: TRBD1
CDR3 DNA: TGTGCCAGCAGTCGACAGGGTCGTGTAGATGGCTACACCTTC
CDR3 protein: CASSRQGRVDGYTF

clone size: few
J gene: TRBJ2-1
V gene: TRBV4-2
D gene: TRBD2
CDR3 DNA: TGTGCCAGCAGCCAAAGAATAGCGGGAGCGTCCTACAATGAGCAGTTCTTC
CDR3 protein: CASSQRIAGASYNEQFF

clone size: few
J gene: TRBJ2-1
V gene: TRBV28
D gene: NA
CDR3 DNA: TGTGCCAGCAGTTTATGGCCCAGTCCCCGAAAAGGCTACAATGAGCAGTTCTTC
CDR3 protein: CASSLWPSPRKGYNEQFF

clone size: NA
J gene: TRBJ1-4
V gene: TRBV7-9
D gene: NA
CDR3 DNA: TGTGCCAGCAGCTTATTATCGGGGGCGGATGAAAAACTGTTTTTT
CDR3 protein: CASSLLSGADEKLFF

clone size: medium-sized
J gene: TRBJ2-1
V gene: TRBV20-1
D gene: TRBD2
CDR3 DNA: TGCAGTGCCTCTAGCGGGAGGCTGGCCAATGAGCAGTTCTTC
CDR3 protein: CSASSGRLANEQFF

clone size: NA
J gene: TRBJ1-5
V gene: TRBV24-1
D gene: NA
CDR3 DNA: TGTGCCACCAGTGACCCCGGTAGTCTCCAGCCCCAGCATTTT
CDR3 protein: CATSDPGSLQPQHF

clone size: NA
J gene: TRBJ1-2
V gene: TRBV28
D gene: NA
CDR3 DNA: TGTGCCAGCAGTTTTAGAGACAGCTACACCTTC
CDR3 protein: CASSFRDSYTF

clone size: NA
J gene: TRBJ2-7
V gene: TRBV6-5
D gene: NA
CDR3 DNA: TGTGCCAGCAGTTACTTGGCAGGGTTCCACGAGCAGTACTTC
CDR3 protein: CASSYLAGFHEQYF

clone size: NA
J gene: TRBJ1-4
V gene: TRBV19
D gene: TRBD1
CDR3 DNA: TGTGCCACAGGAGACAGGGGAACTAATGAAAAACTGTTTTTT
CDR3 protein: CATGDRGTNEKLFF

clone size: NA
J gene: TRBJ1-2
V gene: TRBV29-1
D gene: NA
CDR3 DNA: TGCAGCGTAGAACAGTATGGCTACACCTTC
CDR3 protein: CSVEQYGYTF

clone size: few
J gene: TRBJ2-3
V gene: TRBV12-3/TRBV12-4
D gene: TRBD2
CDR3 DNA: TGTGCCAGTAAGGGGACTAGCGGGAGAAATACGCAGTATTTT
CDR3 protein: CASKGTSGRNTQYF

clone size: few
J gene: TRBJ1-5
V gene: TRBV2
D gene: NA
CDR3 DNA: TGTGCCAGCAACCTCGACGGACATAGCAATCAGCCCCAGCATTTT
CDR3 protein: CASNLDGHSNQPQHF

clone size: NA
J gene: TRBJ1-1
V gene: TRBV12-3/TRBV12-4
D gene: NA
CDR3 DNA: TGTGCCAGCAGTTTAGCACGGGGGCAGAGTGAAGCTTTCTTT
CDR3 protein: CASSLARGQSEAFF

clone size: few
J gene: TRBJ2-7
V gene: TRBV2
D gene: TRBD2
CDR3 DNA: TGTGCCAGCAGTCGGGAGGCCGCGGGCGAGCAGTACTTC
CDR3 protein: CASSREAAGEQYF

clone size: few
J gene: TRBJ2-5
V gene: TRBV6-5
D gene: NA
CDR3 DNA: TGTGCCAGCAGTTGGGGGGCGGGAGAGACCCAGTACTTC
CDR3 protein: CASSWGAGETQYF

clone size: NA
J gene: TRBJ1-2
V gene: TRBV5-6
D gene: NA
CDR3 DNA: TGTGCCAGCAGCTTGGACGTCTATGGCTACACCTTC
CDR3 protein: CASSLDVYGYTF

clone size: NA
J gene: TRBJ2-7
V gene: TRBV19
D gene: TRBD2
CDR3 DNA: TGTGCCAGTAGTATCACGGCTAGCGGGGTCTACGAGCAGTACTTC
CDR3 protein: CASSITASGVYEQYF

clone size: NA
J gene: TRBJ2-7
V gene: TRBV6-2/TRBV6-3
D gene: NA
CDR3 DNA: TGTGCCAGCAGTTACCCCCCCGGGGAGCAGTACTTC
CDR3 protein: CASSYPPGEQYF

clone size: NA
J gene: TRBJ2-3
V gene: TRBV19
D gene: NA
CDR3 DNA: TGTGCCAGTAGGATGCAAGCGGGTAGGGGTACAGATACGCAGTATTTT
CDR3 protein: CASRMQAGRGTDTQYF

clone size: medium-sized
J gene: TRBJ2-2
V gene: TRBV7-7
D gene: NA
CDR3 DNA: TGTGCCAGCAGCAAAGAGTACACCGGGGAGCTGTTTTTT
CDR3 protein: CASSKEYTGELFF